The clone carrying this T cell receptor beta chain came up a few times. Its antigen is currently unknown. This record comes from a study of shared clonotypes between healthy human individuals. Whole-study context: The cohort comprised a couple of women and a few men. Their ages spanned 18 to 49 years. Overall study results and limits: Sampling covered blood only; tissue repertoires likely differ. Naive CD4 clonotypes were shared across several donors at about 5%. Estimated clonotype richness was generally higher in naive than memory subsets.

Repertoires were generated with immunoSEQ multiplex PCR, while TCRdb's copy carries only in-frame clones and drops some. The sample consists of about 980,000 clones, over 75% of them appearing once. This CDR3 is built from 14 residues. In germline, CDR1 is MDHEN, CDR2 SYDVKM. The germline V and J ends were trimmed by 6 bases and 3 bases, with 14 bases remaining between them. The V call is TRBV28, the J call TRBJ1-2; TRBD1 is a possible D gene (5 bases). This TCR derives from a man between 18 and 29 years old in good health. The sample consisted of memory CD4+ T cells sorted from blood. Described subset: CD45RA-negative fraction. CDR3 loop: CASSLFQGYYGYTF. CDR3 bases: TGTGCCAGCAGCCTATTCCAGGGTTACTATGGCTACACCTTC.